The 4 T cell receptor beta chains in this list originate from one sample, sequenced in a study of early T cells in non-severe SARS-CoV-2 infection (dated by TCRdb to the early 2020s). Library preparation was by 5' RACE. The listed sequencing device is NextSeq 500. TCRdb applied fastp at Q25 and MiXCR to the public reads, then kept only in-frame beta chains. Each CDR3 protein gets just one entry, which takes the most common genes and DNA from the rows behind it. For this sample the table gives 65,000 to 95,000 distinct CDR3 sequences, of which 16% were detected only once. Approximately 2.6% of the sample is taken by the ten largest. Sequencing was done on a sample of whole blood. Every receptor here comes from an adult who was a healthcare worker with PCR-confirmed SARS-CoV-2 infection or an uninfected control (not recorded which).

Remarks on this clonotype: The missing conserved phenylalanine or tryptophan at the end of this CDR3 makes a read error likely. J is TRBJ1-1 and V is TRBV4-1; 8 bases match TRBD1. The CDR3 extends over 15 amino acids. CDR1 is MGHRA, CDR2 YSYEKL, per germline. The junction had 9 bases not matched to a gene; V was cut back by 3 bases and J by 6 bases. The CDR3 bases are TGCGCCAGCAGCCACACCACAGGGGGTTGGGCTGAAGCTTTCTTA. Its translation: CASSHTTGGWAEAFL.

This clonotype has only a few counts. The genes are TRBV19 and TRBJ2-1; D is ambiguous. The CDR3 is 12 amino acids. V was clipped by 5 bases and J by 13 bases, with 15 bases between them. Germline assignment: CDR1 LNHDA and CDR2 SQIVND (reference sequence). CDR3 DNA sequence: TGTGCCAGTAGTCACCTTGGGCGCAACCAGTTCTTC. Its protein is CASSHLGRNQFF.

The chain recombines TRBV6-6 with TRBJ2-5, with TRBD2 matching 12 bases. Germline V lookup: CDR1 MNHNY, CDR2 SVGAGI (reference sequence). The V gene end was trimmed by 0 bases and the J gene end by 3 bases; junction bases not matched to a gene: 11. The CDR3 has 19 residues. The CDR3 loop is CASSYSISRLAGGKETQYF. CDR3 sequence (DNA): TGTGCCAGCAGTTACTCGATCAGTCGGCTAGCGGGGGGGAAAGAGACCCAGTACTTC.

This chain connects TRBV10-3 to TRBJ2-1; no firm D call. The V and J ends lost 6 bases and 0 bases respectively, with 6 bases between them. Germline V lookup: CDR1 ENHRY, CDR2 SYGVKD. The CDR3 extends over 13 amino acids. The DNA for the CDR3 is TGTGCCATCAGGGTGAACTCCTACAATGAGCAGTTCTTC. Amino acids: CAIRVNSYNEQFF.